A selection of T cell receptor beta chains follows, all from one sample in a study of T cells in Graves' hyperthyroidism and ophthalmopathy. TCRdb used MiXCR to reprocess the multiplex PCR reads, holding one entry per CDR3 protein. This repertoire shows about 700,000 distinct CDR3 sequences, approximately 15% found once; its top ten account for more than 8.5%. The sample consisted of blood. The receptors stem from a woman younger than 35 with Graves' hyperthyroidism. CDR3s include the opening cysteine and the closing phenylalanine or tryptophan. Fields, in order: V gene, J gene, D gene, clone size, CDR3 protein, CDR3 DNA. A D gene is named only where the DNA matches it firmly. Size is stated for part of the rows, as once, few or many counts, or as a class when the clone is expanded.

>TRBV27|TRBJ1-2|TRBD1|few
CASSLTTSGTEDGYTF
TGTGCCAGCAGTCTAACCACTTCCGGGACAGAGGATGGCTACACCTTC
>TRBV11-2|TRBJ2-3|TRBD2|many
CASSLRPAGGGSTDTQYF
TGTGCCAGCAGCTTACGCCCCGCGGGAGGGGGAAGCACAGATACGCAGTATTTT
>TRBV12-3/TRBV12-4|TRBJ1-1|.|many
CASSFRLGAGSTEAFF
TGTGCCAGCAGTTTCCGTCTCGGGGCCGGGAGTACTGAAGCTTTCTTT
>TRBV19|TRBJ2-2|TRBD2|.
CASTPTSGRKDTGELFF
TGTGCCAGTACCCCGACTAGCGGGAGAAAGGACACCGGGGAGCTGTTTTTT
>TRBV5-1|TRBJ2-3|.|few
CASSPDSPGWADTQYF
TGCGCCAGCAGCCCGGACAGCCCAGGATGGGCAGATACGCAGTATTTT
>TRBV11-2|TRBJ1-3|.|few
CASSFLSPNTIYF
TGTGCCAGCAGCTTTTTGTCTCCCAACACCATATATTTT
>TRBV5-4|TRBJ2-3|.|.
CASSEGYLSADTQYF
TGTGCCAGCAGCGAAGGGTATTTGTCCGCAGATACGCAGTATTTT
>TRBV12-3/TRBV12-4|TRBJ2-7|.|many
CASTGDGEFYEQYF
TGTGCCAGCACCGGGGATGGAGAGTTCTACGAGCAGTACTTC
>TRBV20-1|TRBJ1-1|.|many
CSARDWGGRAEAFF
TGCAGTGCTAGAGATTGGGGGGGTCGGGCAGAAGCTTTCTTT
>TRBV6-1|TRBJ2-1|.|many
CASSYGLASSYNEQFF
TGTGCCAGCAGTTACGGGCTAGCGAGTTCCTACAATGAGCAGTTCTTC
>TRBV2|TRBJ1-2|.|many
CASKSTPGNGYTF
TGTGCCAGCAAGAGTACGCCAGGGAATGGCTACACCTTC
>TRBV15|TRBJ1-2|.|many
CATSREPGVTPYGYTF
TGTGCCACCAGCAGAGAACCGGGGGTTACCCCCTATGGCTACACCTTC